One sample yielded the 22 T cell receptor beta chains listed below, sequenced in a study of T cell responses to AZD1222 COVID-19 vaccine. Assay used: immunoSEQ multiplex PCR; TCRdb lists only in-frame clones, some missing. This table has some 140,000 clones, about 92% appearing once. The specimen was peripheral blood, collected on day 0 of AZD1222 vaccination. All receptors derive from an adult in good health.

CDR3 in amino acids: CASSTGQYTEAFF. In DNA form, the CDR3 reads TGTGCCAGCAGCACCGGCCAGTACACTGAAGCTTTCTTT. This chain uses TRBV7-9 with TRBJ1-1; D uncertain. V was cut by 5 bases and J by 3 bases, with 10 bases left in between. This CDR3 comprises 13 residues. Per germline, CDR1 SEHNR and CDR2 FQNEAQ (reference sequence).

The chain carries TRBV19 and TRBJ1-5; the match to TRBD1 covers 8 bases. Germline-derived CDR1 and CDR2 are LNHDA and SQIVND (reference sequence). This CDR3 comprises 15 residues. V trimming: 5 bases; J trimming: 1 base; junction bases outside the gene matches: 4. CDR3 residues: CASSAGQGSNQPQHF. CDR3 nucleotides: TGTGCCAGTAGTGCCGGACAGGGAAGCAATCAGCCCCAGCATTTT.

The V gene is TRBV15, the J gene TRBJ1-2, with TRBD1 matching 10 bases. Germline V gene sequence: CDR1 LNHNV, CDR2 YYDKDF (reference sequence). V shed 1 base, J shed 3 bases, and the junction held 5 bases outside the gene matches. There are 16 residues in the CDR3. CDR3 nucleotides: TGTGCCACCAGCAGAGGCGGGACAGGGGATGACTATGGCTACACCTTC. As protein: CATSRGGTGDDYGYTF.

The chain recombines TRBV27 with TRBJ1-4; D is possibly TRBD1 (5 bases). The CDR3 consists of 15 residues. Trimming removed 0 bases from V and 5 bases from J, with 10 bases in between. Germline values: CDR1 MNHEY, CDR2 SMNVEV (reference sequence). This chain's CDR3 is CASSLSSGRNEKLFF. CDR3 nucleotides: TGTGCCAGCAGTTTATCCTCAGGGAGAAATGAAAAACTGTTTTTT.

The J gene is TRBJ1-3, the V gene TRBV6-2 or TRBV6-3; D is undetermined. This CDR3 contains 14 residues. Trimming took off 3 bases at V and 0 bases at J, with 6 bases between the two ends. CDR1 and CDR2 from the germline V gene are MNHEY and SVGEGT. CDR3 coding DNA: TGTGCCAGCAGTTATAGGATCTCTGGAAACACCATATATTTT. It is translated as CASSYRISGNTIYF.

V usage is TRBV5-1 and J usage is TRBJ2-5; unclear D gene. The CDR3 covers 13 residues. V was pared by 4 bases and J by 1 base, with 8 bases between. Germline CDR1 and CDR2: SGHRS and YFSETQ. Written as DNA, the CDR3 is TGCGCCAGCAGCAAAGCGATCCAAGAGACCCAGTACTTC. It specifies CASSKAIQETQYF.

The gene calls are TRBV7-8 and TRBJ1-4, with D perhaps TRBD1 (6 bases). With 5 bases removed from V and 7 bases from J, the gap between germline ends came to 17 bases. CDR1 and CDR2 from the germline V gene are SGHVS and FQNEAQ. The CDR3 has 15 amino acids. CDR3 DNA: TGTGCCAGCAGCCAAGGTACAGGGTCAGGTGAAAAACTGTTTTTT. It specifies CASSQGTGSGEKLFF. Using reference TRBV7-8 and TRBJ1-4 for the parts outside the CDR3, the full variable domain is GAGVSQSPRYKVAKRGQDVALRCDPISGHVSLFWYQQALGQGPEFLTYFQNEAQLDKSGLPSDRFFAERPEGSVSTLKIQRTQQEDSAVYLCASSQGTGSGEKLFFGSGTQLSVL.

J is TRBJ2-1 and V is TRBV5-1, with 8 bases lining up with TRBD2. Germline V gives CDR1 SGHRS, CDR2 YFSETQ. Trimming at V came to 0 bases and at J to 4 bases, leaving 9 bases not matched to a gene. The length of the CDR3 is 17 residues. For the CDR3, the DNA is TGCGCCAGCAGCTTGGCCGGAGGGACTAGTATATACAATGAGCAGTTCTTC. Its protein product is CASSLAGGTSIYNEQFF.

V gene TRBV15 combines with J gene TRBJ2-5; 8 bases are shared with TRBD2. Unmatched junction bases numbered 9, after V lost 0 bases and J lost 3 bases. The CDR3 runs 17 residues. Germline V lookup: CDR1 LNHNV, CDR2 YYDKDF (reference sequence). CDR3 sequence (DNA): TGTGCCACCAGCAGAGATGGCCAGGTCGGGGGGGAAGAGACCCAGTACTTC. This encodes CATSRDGQVGGEETQYF.

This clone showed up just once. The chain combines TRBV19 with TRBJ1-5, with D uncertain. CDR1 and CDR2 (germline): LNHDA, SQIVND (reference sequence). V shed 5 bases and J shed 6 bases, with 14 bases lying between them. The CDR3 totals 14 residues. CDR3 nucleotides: TGTGCCAGTAGTTACATCCTGAGAGGTCAGCCCCAGCATTTT. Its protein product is CASSYILRGQPQHF.

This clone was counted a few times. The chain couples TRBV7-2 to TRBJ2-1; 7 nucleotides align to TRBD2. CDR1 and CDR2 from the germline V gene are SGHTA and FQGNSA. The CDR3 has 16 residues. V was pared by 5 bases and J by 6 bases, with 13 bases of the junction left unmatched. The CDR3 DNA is TGTGCCAGCAGCCTTAGGAGAAGCGGGACCTCCAATGAGCAGTTCTTC. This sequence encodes CASSLRRSGTSNEQFF.

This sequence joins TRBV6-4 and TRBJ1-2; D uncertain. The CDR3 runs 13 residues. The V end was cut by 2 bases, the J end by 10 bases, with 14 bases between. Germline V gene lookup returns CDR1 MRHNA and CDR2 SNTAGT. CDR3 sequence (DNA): TGTGCCAGCAGTGACCGAACACGGAATCTCTACACCTTC. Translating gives CASSDRTRNLYTF.

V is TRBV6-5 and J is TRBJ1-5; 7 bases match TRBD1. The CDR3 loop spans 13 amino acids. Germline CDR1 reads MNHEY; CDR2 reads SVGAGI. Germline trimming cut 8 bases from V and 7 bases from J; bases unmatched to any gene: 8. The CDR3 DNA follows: TGTGCCAGCGGCCGGACAGGCGAACAGCCCCAGCATTTT. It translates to CASGRTGEQPQHF.

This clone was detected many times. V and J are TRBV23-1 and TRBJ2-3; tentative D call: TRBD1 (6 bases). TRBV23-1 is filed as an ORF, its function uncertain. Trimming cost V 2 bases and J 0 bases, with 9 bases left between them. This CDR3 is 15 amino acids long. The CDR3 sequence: CASSQGTFSTDTQYF. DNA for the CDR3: TGCGCCAGCAGTCAAGGGACATTTAGCACAGATACGCAGTATTTT.

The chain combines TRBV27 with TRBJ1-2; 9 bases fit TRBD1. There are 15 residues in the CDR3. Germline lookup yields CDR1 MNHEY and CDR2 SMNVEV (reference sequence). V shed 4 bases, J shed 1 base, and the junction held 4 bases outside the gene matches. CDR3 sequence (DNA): TGTGCCAGCAGTTCGGGACAGGGTAATAACTATGGCTACACCTTC. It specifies CASSSGQGNNYGYTF.

In nucleotides, the CDR3 is TGCGCCAGCTTAGCGGGCGTCTTAAACAATGAGCAGTTCTTC. The encoded protein is CASLAGVLNNEQFF. The J gene is TRBJ2-1, the V gene TRBV10-2; 7 bases match TRBD2. V lost 8 bases and J lost 5; bases outside the gene matches: 9. Germline V CDR1 and CDR2: WSHSY, SAAADI. The CDR3 loop spans 14 amino acids.

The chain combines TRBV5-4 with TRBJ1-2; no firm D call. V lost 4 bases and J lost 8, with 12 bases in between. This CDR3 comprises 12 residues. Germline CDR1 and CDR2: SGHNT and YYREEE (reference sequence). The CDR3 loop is CASSLTVGGYTF. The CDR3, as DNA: TGTGCCAGCAGCCTGACTGTGGGAGGCTACACCTTC.

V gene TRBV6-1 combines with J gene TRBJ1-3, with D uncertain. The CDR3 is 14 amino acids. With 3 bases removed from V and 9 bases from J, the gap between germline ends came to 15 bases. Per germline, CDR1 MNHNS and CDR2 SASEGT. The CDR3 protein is CASSDIWVVGTIYF. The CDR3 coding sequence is TGTGCCAGCAGTGATATATGGGTCGTGGGCACCATATATTTT.

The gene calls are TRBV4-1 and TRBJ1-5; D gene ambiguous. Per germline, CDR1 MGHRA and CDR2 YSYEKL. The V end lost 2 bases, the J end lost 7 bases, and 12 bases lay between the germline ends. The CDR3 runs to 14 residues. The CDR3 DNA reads TGCGCCAGCAGCCAAACCCTAGGACGGCAGCCCCAGCATTTT. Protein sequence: CASSQTLGRQPQHF.

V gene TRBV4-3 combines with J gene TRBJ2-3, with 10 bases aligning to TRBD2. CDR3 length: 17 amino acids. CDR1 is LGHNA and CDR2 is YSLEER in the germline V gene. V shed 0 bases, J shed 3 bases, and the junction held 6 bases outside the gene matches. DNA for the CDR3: TGCGCCAGCAGCCAAGATCGCCTAGCGGGAGTAACAGATACGCAGTATTTT. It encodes CASSQDRLAGVTDTQYF.

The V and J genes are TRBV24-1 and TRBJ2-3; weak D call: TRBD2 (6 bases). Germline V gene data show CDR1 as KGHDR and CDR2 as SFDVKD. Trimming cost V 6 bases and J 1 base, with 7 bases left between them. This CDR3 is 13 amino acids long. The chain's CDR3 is CATSPSGTDTQYF. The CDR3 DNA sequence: TGTGCCACCAGTCCTAGCGGCACAGATACGCAGTATTTT.

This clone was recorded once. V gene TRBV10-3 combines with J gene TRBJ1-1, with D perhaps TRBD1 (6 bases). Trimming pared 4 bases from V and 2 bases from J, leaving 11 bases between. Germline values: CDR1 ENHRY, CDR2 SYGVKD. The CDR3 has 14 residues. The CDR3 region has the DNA TGTGCCATCAGTGGGGACACTTTTAACACTGAAGCTTTCTTT. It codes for CAISGDTFNTEAFF.